The entry below gives a single T cell receptor beta chain sequence along with its context. Its antigen specificity is not known. No much larger clone exists at a distance of one base, and base qualities are not known. Inclusive of the bounding cysteine and phenylalanine, the CDR3 is 16 residues long. CDR3 DNA is the only sequence kept; it has 48 bases, read in frame from the first base. Based on the germline V gene (reference sequence), the CDR1 and CDR2 sequences are SGHNT and YYREEE. V drops 0 bases and J drops 4 bases, leaving 13 bases in between. This sample was taken from a study of OX40 agonist ivuxolimab in advanced cancers. Context from the whole study: Ivuxolimab, which targeted the costimulatory receptor OX40 (CD134), was an agonistic, fully human IgG2 monoclonal antibody. Intravenous ivuxolimab was administered to patients every 2 weeks at six dose levels: 0.01, 0.1, 0.3, 1.5, 3 and 10 mg/kg. Among the roughly 50 dose-escalation patients, about 20 had hepatocellular carcinoma, approximately 15 melanoma, 9 renal cell carcinoma and 9 head and neck cancer. A male proportion of 75% to 85% and a mean age of approximately 58 years, ranging from about 23 to 79, were recorded for the dose-escalation cohort. Prior anti-PD-1, anti-PD-L1 or anti-CTLA-4 therapy was permitted, and checkpoint inhibitors had been received by less than 45% of dose-escalation patients. Partial responses were achieved by three dose-escalation patients, of whom one had hepatocellular carcinoma and two had cutaneous melanoma. Peripheral TCRbeta sequencing was intended to test whether TCR sequence diversity was altered and clonal T-cell expansion was caused by ivuxolimab. The paper reports the monotherapy dose-escalation portion (N = 52 patients) of the phase I ivuxolimab trial. What the authors observed across the whole study: Low levels of normalized T-cell clonal expansion were also shown by some nonresponding patients. The antigen specificity of the clonally expanded peripheral T cells was not determined. After ivuxolimab, CD8+ T cells had more expanded clones than CD4+ T cells on average. At doses of 0.1 to 3.0 mg/kg, clonal expansion of both CD4+ and CD8+ blood T cells was observed from baseline to week 6. In partial responders in the 0.1-3.0 mg/kg groups, normalized peripheral clonal expansion was found to be among the lowest, especially among CD8+ T cells.

To sequence the TCRbeta CDR3 region, genomic DNA was isolated from the sorted cells. TCRbeta CDR3 regions were sequenced using the immunoSEQ Assay. TCRdb limited this immuneACCESS table to in-frame rearrangements with V and J called. A share of clones is missing; checked studies link under half to unresolved V genes, and the rest is unexplained. The sample table lists tens of thousands of clones, 80% to 85% of them with a count of one. The ten largest clones take up 1.5% to 2% of the sample. Patients with autoimmune disease history or receiving systemic immunosuppression were excluded from the trial. In every dose cohort, peripheral blood was drawn for TCR sequencing at baseline, cycle 4 day 1, and cycle 7 day 1. Samples were obtained from an open-label, multicenter, first-in-human phase I dose-escalation trial of ivuxolimab. Adults with locally advanced or metastatic melanoma, renal cell, hepatocellular, or head and neck squamous cell carcinoma were enrolled in the trial. Before TCR sequencing, CD4+ T cells and CD8+ T cells were sorted from peripheral blood as separate populations.

This sequence uses TRBV5-4 and TRBJ2-2; possibly the D gene is TRBD2, per 7 matching bases. The TCR was taken from an adult with an advanced solid tumor such as melanoma, head and neck, liver or kidney cancer. Specimen: CD4+ or CD8+ T cells sorted from blood, collected in a trial of the OX40 agonist ivuxolimab. CDR3 region: CASSLGTGGLTGELFF. The DNA sequence reads TGTGCCAGCAGCTTGGGAACGGGGGGCCTCACCGGGGAGCTGTTTTTT.